Below are 25 T cell receptor beta chains sequenced from a single sample in a study of blood T cell repertoires in COVID-19. Generated by immunoSEQ multiplex PCR, the TCRdb table keeps only in-frame clones and is missing some. This table has under 300,000 clones, more than 85% appearing once. The sequenced material came from peripheral blood. The receptor source for this set is a woman between 65 and 79 years old with active or convalescent COVID-19.

This clone was seen more than once but under ten times. The chain is built from TRBV5-6 and TRBJ2-5; D possibly corresponds to TRBD1 (5 bases). The V gene's germline CDR1 is SGHDT and CDR2 YYEEEE. This CDR3 contains 14 residues. V was shortened by 2 bases and J by 3 bases, with 11 bases between the two germline ends. In DNA, the CDR3 is TGTGCCAGCAGCTTAAGGTCCAGGGAAGAGACCCAGTACTTC. This codes for CASSLRSREETQYF. Supplemented by reference TRBV5-6 and TRBJ2-5, the full variable domain reads DAGVTQSPTHLIKTRGQQVTLRCSPKSGHDTVSWYQQALGQGPQFIFQYYEEEERQRGNFPDRFSGHQFPNYSSELNVNALLLGDSALYLCASSLRSREETQYFGPGTRLLVL.

The rearrangement joins TRBV5-1 to TRBJ2-1; 9 positions agree with TRBD2. Germline assignment: CDR1 SGHRS and CDR2 YFSETQ. The CDR3 consists of 16 residues. V gave up 4 bases and J gave up 9 bases; unmatched junction bases: 14. The CDR3 sequence is CASSPSSGGADGEQFF. In DNA, the CDR3 is TGCGCCAGCAGCCCTAGTAGCGGGGGAGCCGACGGTGAGCAGTTCTTC.

Details on this clone: The junction and the germline gene differ at one end; a read error may be behind it. The V gene is TRBV9, the J gene TRBJ2-7; 9 bases are shared with TRBD1. The CDR3 extends over 12 amino acids. The V gene's germline CDR1 is SGDLS and CDR2 YYNGEE. The CDR3 loop is CASSDRYRGLNF. In nucleotides, the CDR3 is TGTGCCAGCAGCGACCGGTACAGGGGGCTTAACTTC.

The chain joins TRBV6-2 or TRBV6-3 to TRBJ1-2; D gene uncertain. V was cut by 3 bases and J by 6 bases, with 11 bases left in between. Germline loops: CDR1 MNHEY, CDR2 SVGEGT. This CDR3 region has 13 residues. CDR3 nucleotides: TGTGCCAGCAGTTATAACCGGAGGCATGGCTACACCTTC. It translates to CASSYNRRHGYTF.

This chain uses TRBV6-1 with TRBJ1-1, with D unclear. V lost 3 bases and J lost 4, with 24 bases in between. The CDR3 is made up of 18 amino acids. Germline V gene lookup returns CDR1 MNHNS and CDR2 SASEGT. CDR3 DNA sequence: TGTGCCAGCAGTGACCCTTCGATTGGAGGGCTGCTAATCACTGAAGCTTTCTTT. Protein product: CASSDPSIGGLLITEAFF.

The chain combines TRBV4-2 with TRBJ1-2; D gene ambiguous. CDR1 is LGHNA and CDR2 is YNFKEQ in the germline V gene. V was pared by 4 bases and J by 4 bases, with 16 bases between. CDR3 length: 15 residues. The CDR3 nucleotides read TGTGCCAGCAGCCCCACTGACCCGGGATTCTATGGCTACACCTTC. This codes for CASSPTDPGFYGYTF.

The V gene is TRBV6-1, the J gene TRBJ2-1, with TRBD1 as a possible D gene (6 bases). Trimming stripped 5 bases from V and 5 bases from J, with 16 bases between. Germline lookup yields CDR1 MNHNS and CDR2 SASEGT. This CDR3 has 15 residues. The CDR3 spells CASSFPWTADNEQFF. DNA for the CDR3: TGTGCCAGCAGTTTTCCTTGGACAGCGGACAATGAGCAGTTCTTC.

The chain is built from TRBV9 and TRBJ1-6; D perhaps matches TRBD1 (5 bases). CDR3 length: 16 residues. V dropped 0 bases and J dropped 7 bases, with 14 bases sitting between them. The germline V gene encodes CDR1 SGDLS and CDR2 YYNGEE. As DNA, the CDR3 is TGTGCCAGCAGCGTAGCTCCAGGGAAAACGAATTCACCCCTCCACTTT. It yields the protein CASSVAPGKTNSPLHF.

The chain joins TRBV15 to TRBJ1-2; unclear D gene. The CDR3 consists of 17 residues. The germline V gene has CDR1 LNHNV and CDR2 YYDKDF (reference sequence). Trimming pared 7 bases from V and 2 bases from J, leaving 23 bases between. The CDR3 spells CATTSRVGGMANYGYTF. Written as DNA, the CDR3 is TGTGCCACCACTTCGAGGGTAGGCGGTATGGCGAACTATGGCTACACCTTC.

The chain couples TRBV3-1 (or the pseudogene TRBV3-2) to TRBJ1-5; the D gene is possibly TRBD1 (5 bases). Trimming stripped 5 bases from V and 5 bases from J, with 16 bases between. The CDR3 is made up of 15 amino acids. The V gene's germline CDR1 is LGHDT and CDR2 YNNKEL (reference sequence). The CDR3: CASSSHTGDDQPQHF. The DNA for the CDR3 is TGTGCCAGCAGCTCCCACACGGGGGATGATCAGCCCCAGCATTTT.

The chain joins TRBV5-1 to TRBJ2-7, with D possibly being TRBD1 (5 bases). The CDR3 contains 15 residues. Trimming pared 3 bases from V and 5 bases from J, leaving 18 bases between. Germline CDR1 and CDR2: SGHRS and YFSETQ. CDR3 bases: TGCGCCAGCAGCTACCAGGGTCGGGTTGTGGACGAGCAGTACTTC. Its protein product is CASSYQGRVVDEQYF.

The rearrangement joins TRBV7-2 to TRBJ2-3; 8 bases are a match to TRBD1. The CDR3 runs 14 residues. V dropped 4 bases and J dropped 10; count of bases not matched to a gene: 10. The germline V gene encodes CDR1 SGHTA and CDR2 FQGNSA. CDR3 protein: CASSSQGASRAQYF. Here the CDR3 DNA reads TGTGCCAGCAGCTCCCAGGGGGCTAGTCGCGCGCAGTATTTT.

The chain recombines TRBV6-6 with TRBJ1-2, with TRBD1 identical over 7 bases. The CDR3 runs 14 residues. The ends lost 5 bases at V and 8 bases at J; junction bases unmatched: 11. Germline-derived CDR1 and CDR2 are MNHNY and SVGAGI (reference sequence). The DNA of the CDR3 is TGTGCCAGCAGTCCCCGGACAGGAGGACTCGGCTACACCTTC. This translates into CASSPRTGGLGYTF.

This chain connects TRBV5-1 to TRBJ1-4, with 10 nucleotides matching TRBD1. V shed 4 bases, J shed 8 bases, and the junction held 5 bases outside the gene matches. CDR3 length: 14 amino acids. Germline lookup yields CDR1 SGHRS and CDR2 YFSETQ. Written as DNA, the CDR3 is TGCGCCAGCAGCCGGACAGGGGGAGACGAAAAACTGTTTTTT. Protein: CASSRTGGDEKLFF.

The J gene is TRBJ1-2, the V gene TRBV9; D is undetermined. The V gene lost 2 bases and the J gene lost 4 bases, with 9 bases spanning the gap. CDR1 SGDLS and CDR2 YYNGEE come from the germline V gene. The CDR3 consists of 13 residues. The CDR3 DNA reads as TGTGCCAGCAGCGTTTCCGAGGGCTATGGCTACACCTTC. Translation gives CASSVSEGYGYTF.

On this clone itself: The conserved phenylalanine or tryptophan is not found at the CDR3 terminus, so this likely reflects a read error. The DNA is left out, because the CDR3 cannot be placed on it with certainty; the CDR3 is given as TCRdb lists it. The chain combines TRBV6-1 with TRBJ1-1; TRBD1, as called in the table, went unchecked against the DNA. The CDR3 comprises 12 residues, both ends counted. Germline CDR1 reads MNHNS; CDR2 reads SASEGT. The CDR3 spells CASSDRVSPLLI.

Of note for this clone: The sample has other DNA sequences that encode this CDR3 too. The chain combines TRBV6-5 with TRBJ1-1, with TRBD1 matching 9 bases. In germline, CDR1 is MNHEY, CDR2 SVGAGI. Trimming at V came to 5 bases and at J to 1 base, leaving 2 bases not matched to a gene. The CDR3 consists of 14 residues. The CDR3 sequence is CASSLDRGNTEAFF. CDR3 sequence (DNA): TGTGCCAGCAGTCTGGACAGGGGGAACACTGAAGCTTTCTTT.

The chain combines TRBV7-2 with TRBJ2-5, with TRBD2 matching over 11 bases. The V segment lost 1 base and the J segment 5 bases; nucleotides outside the gene matches: 15. Germline CDR1 is SGHTA and CDR2 is FQGNSA. CDR3 length equals 19 residues. The CDR3 spells CASSLVAGLAGGRKETQYF. The CDR3 DNA reads as TGTGCCAGCAGCTTAGTTGCGGGATTAGCGGGGGGGCGGAAGGAGACCCAGTACTTC.

About this clone: Germline and junction disagree at one end, which may indicate a read error. The chain links TRBV10-3 to TRBJ1-1, with D possibly matching TRBD1 (6 bases). The CDR3 contains 13 residues. Germline V gives CDR1 ENHRY, CDR2 SYGVKD. The CDR3 is CAISDSDRGLTNF. For the CDR3, the DNA is TGTGCCATCAGTGACTCGGACAGAGGGTTGACGAATTTT.

The genes are TRBV4-3 and TRBJ2-3, with a possible D match to TRBD2 (6 bases). The germline V and J ends were trimmed by 4 bases and 7 bases, with 15 bases remaining between them. The CDR3 runs to 14 residues. Germline values: CDR1 LGHNA, CDR2 YSLEER. In DNA form, the CDR3 reads TGCGCCAGCAGCCCGATAGCGGCTTCTCATACGCAGTATTTT. Translating it yields CASSPIAASHTQYF.

The chain uses TRBV7-8 and TRBJ2-2; 10 nucleotides agree with TRBD2. The length of the CDR3 is 15 residues. Trimming removed 4 bases from V and 4 bases from J; junction bases left unmatched: 3. Germline lookup yields CDR1 SGHVS and CDR2 FQNEAQ. In DNA form, the CDR3 reads TGTGCCAGCAGCTCGGGACTAGCGACCACCGGGGAGCTGTTTTTT. Protein product: CASSSGLATTGELFF.

The V call is TRBV12-3 or TRBV12-4, the J call TRBJ1-1, with D possibly being TRBD1 (6 bases). The germline V and J ends were trimmed by 2 bases and 8 bases, with 12 bases remaining between them. The length of the CDR3 is 13 residues. The CDR3 loop is CASSLRPDREAFF. The CDR3 region has the DNA TGTGCCAGCAGTTTACGCCCCGACAGGGAAGCTTTCTTT.

This sequence joins TRBV3-1 (or the pseudogene TRBV3-2) and TRBJ2-7; 12 bases are a match to TRBD2. Germline loops: CDR1 LGHDT, CDR2 YNNKEL (reference sequence). Trimming removed 4 bases from V and 2 bases from J; junction bases left unmatched: 15. This CDR3 has 19 residues. The CDR3 sequence: CASSLLPGTSGQGPYEQYF. CDR3 in DNA: TGTGCCAGCAGCCTCCTCCCCGGGACTAGCGGGCAAGGTCCCTACGAGCAGTACTTC.

The rearrangement joins TRBV10-3 to TRBJ2-7; no firm D call. Deletions cut 6 bases from V and 3 bases from J, with 15 bases between. This CDR3 comprises 14 residues. Germline CDR1 reads ENHRY; CDR2 reads SYGVKD. The CDR3: CAISDQVGNYEQYF. In DNA form, the CDR3 reads TGTGCCATCAGCGATCAGGTCGGAAACTACGAGCAGTACTTC.

This chain links TRBV5-4 with TRBJ1-1, with D unclear. CDR3 length equals 12 residues. CDR1 SGHNT and CDR2 YYREEE come from the germline V gene (reference sequence). V lost 6 bases and J 0 bases, leaving 6 bases between the germline ends. In DNA, the CDR3 is TGTGCCAGCATGGCCATGAACACTGAAGCTTTCTTT. It specifies CASMAMNTEAFF.